The sequence of this T cell receptor (beta chain) was determined in a study of blood T cell repertoires in COVID-19. Data came from immunoSEQ multiplex PCR; TCRdb stores just in-frame clones and leaves some out. The sample has over 250,000 clones; roughly 86% are singletons. V lost 1 base and J 7 bases, leaving 13 bases between the germline ends. Germline V gives CDR1 MGHDK, CDR2 SYGVNS. The CDR3 contains 14 residues. The chain recombines TRBV25-1 with TRBJ1-2, with TRBD1 as a possible D gene (6 bases). The sample was peripheral blood. The sequence came from a man aged 40-49 years who had recovered from COVID-19. The CDR3 loop is CASSEWDNFGGYTF. CDR3 sequence (DNA): TGTGCCAGCAGTGAATGGGACAATTTCGGTGGCTACACCTTC.